This T cell receptor (beta chain) is from a study of shared clonotypes between healthy human individuals. The CDR3 is 18 amino acids. The V gene's germline CDR1 is SGHRS and CDR2 YFSETQ. The V segment lost 0 bases and the J segment 2 bases; nucleotides outside the gene matches: 8. This clone was counted between two and nine times. The data were produced by immunoSEQ multiplex PCR, yet TCRdb's version contains in-frame clones alone and is incomplete. The data hold 110,000 or so clones, with about 63% observed a single time. The rearrangement joins TRBV5-1 to TRBJ2-3, with TRBD2 matching over 11 bases. This sequence was found in a woman younger than 45 in good health. The specimen sequenced was memory CD8+ T cells sorted from blood. Noted subset: CD45RO+ cells pooled with CCR7-negative TemRA cells. The chain's CDR3 is CASSLGSLAGGVTDTQYF. The CDR3 region has the DNA TGCGCCAGCAGCTTGGGAAGTCTAGCGGGAGGAGTCACAGATACGCAGTATTTT.